Shown below are 15 T cell receptor beta chains from a single sample sequenced in a study of beta chain features in type 1 diabetes. The authors reverse transcribed all of the isolated RNA, so sequencing captured expressed TCRB transcripts. The assay was immunoSEQ multiplex PCR, and TCRdb's table has in-frame clones only and misses some. The top ten hold roughly 0.42% of the sample, which has 150,000 or so clones, nearly 50% seen once. The sequenced sample was Tregs from blood. The origin of the receptors is a man younger than 35 in good health.

This clone was observed once. V gene TRBV6-5 combines with J gene TRBJ1-2, with D possibly TRBD1 on 6 matching bases. Germline values: CDR1 MNHEY, CDR2 SVGAGI. The CDR3 length is 13 residues. V lost 2 bases, J lost 4 bases, and 8 bases lay in between. The chain's CDR3 is CASSYRGGYGYTF. CDR3 bases: TGTGCCAGCAGTTACAGGGGGGGCTATGGCTACACCTTC.

This clone was recorded only once. The chain carries TRBV9 and TRBJ1-2; D gene uncertain. Trimming took off 3 bases at V and 2 bases at J, with 8 bases between the two ends. The germline gives CDR1 SGDLS, CDR2 YYNGEE. The CDR3 sequence is 13 residues long. The chain's CDR3 is CASSGQINYGYTF. The CDR3 nucleotides read TGTGCCAGCAGCGGCCAGATAAACTATGGCTACACCTTC.

The CDR3 loop is CASSPEWTTQETQYF. The CDR3 DNA reads TGTGCCAGCAGTCCAGAATGGACAACTCAAGAGACCCAGTACTTC. The chain combines TRBV28 with TRBJ2-5; D may be TRBD1 (5 bases). CDR1 and CDR2 (germline): MDHEN, SYDVKM. CDR3 length: 15 residues. The V and J ends lost 5 bases and 2 bases respectively, with 15 bases between them.

The CDR3 DNA follows: TGTGCCAGTAGTCACACCCCTCAGGGGACTGGGGCCAACGTCCTGACTTTC. Protein: CASSHTPQGTGANVLTF. The chain links TRBV19 to TRBJ2-6; tentative D call: TRBD1 (6 bases). The V end lost 5 bases, the J end lost 2 bases, and 16 bases lay between the germline ends. The CDR3 runs 17 residues. Germline V gene data show CDR1 as LNHDA and CDR2 as SQIVND (reference sequence).

The genes are TRBV29-1 and TRBJ2-1; 8 positions match TRBD1. The CDR3 contains 10 residues. The V segment lost 5 bases and the J segment 12 bases; nucleotides outside the gene matches: 3. Germline assignment: CDR1 SQVTM and CDR2 ANQGSEA. CDR3 nucleotide sequence: TGCAGCGTTAACAGGGGGTGGCAGTTCTTC. Protein: CSVNRGWQFF.

This chain joins TRBV11-2 and TRBJ2-6; tentatively, D is TRBD1 (6 bases). The CDR3 spans 18 residues. Trimming left V 5 bases short and J 0 bases short, with 17 bases between. CDR1 SGHAT and CDR2 FQNNGV come from the germline V gene. The CDR3 bases are TGTGCCAGCAGCCTCGGGGCGACAGGAAGCTCTGGGGCCAACGTCCTGACTTTC. It codes for CASSLGATGSSGANVLTF. Variable domain in full (rest from reference TRBV11-2 and TRBJ2-6): EAGVAQSPRYKIIEKRQSVAFWCNPISGHATLYWYQQILGQGPKLLIQFQNNGVVDDSQLPKDRFSAERLKGVDSTLKIQPAKLEDSAVYLCASSLGATGSSGANVLTFGAGSRLTVL.

V is TRBV10-2 and J is TRBJ2-1; 7 bases line up with TRBD2. The CDR3 runs 19 residues. V trimming: 3 bases; J trimming: 7 bases; junction bases outside the gene matches: 21. CDR1 WSHSY and CDR2 SAAADI come from the germline V gene. CDR3 protein: CASSDLLLKRERIGNEQFF. In DNA, the CDR3 is TGCGCCAGCAGTGACCTCCTCCTTAAGCGGGAACGCATTGGAAATGAGCAGTTCTTC.

The V call is TRBV6-6, the J call TRBJ1-5; no firm D call. V shed 2 bases and J shed 5 bases, with 4 bases lying between them. CDR1 and CDR2 from the germline V gene are MNHNY and SVGAGI (reference sequence). This CDR3 is built from 12 residues. CDR3 residues: CASSYPDQPQHF. The CDR3 DNA reads as TGTGCCAGCAGTTACCCCGATCAGCCCCAGCATTTT.

This clone was picked up one time. The chain recombines TRBV4-1 with TRBJ2-1, with D possibly TRBD1 on 5 matching bases. Looked up from germline, CDR1 is MGHRA and CDR2 is YSYEKL. This CDR3 is built from 17 residues. Trimming pared 1 base from V and 2 bases from J, leaving 15 bases between. DNA of the CDR3: TGCGCCAGCAGCCAAGGGTCCACAGGTGGGACCTACAATGAGCAGTTCTTC. Amino acid sequence: CASSQGSTGGTYNEQFF.

This rearrangement joins TRBV10-3 to TRBJ2-6; TRBD2 might be the D (6 bases). V gave up 4 bases and J gave up 4 bases, with 20 bases separating them. The germline gives CDR1 ENHRY, CDR2 SYGVKD. CDR3 size: 18 residues. The CDR3 reads CAISGFGGDRGGANVLTF. The DNA for the CDR3 is TGTGCCATCAGTGGATTCGGTGGGGACCGGGGGGGGGCCAACGTCCTGACTTTC.

This clone was observed a few times. This chain joins TRBV30 and TRBJ2-5; D may be TRBD2 (5 bases). CDR1 and CDR2 from the germline V gene are GTSNPN and SVGIG (reference sequence). The length of the CDR3 is 14 residues. Trimming left V 0 bases short and J 5 bases short, with 13 bases between. The CDR3 DNA is TGTGCCTGGAGTGTTGGGGATGCGGGCGAGACCCAGTACTTC. Protein: CAWSVGDAGETQYF.

J is TRBJ2-6 and V is TRBV5-1, with 7 bases identical to TRBD1. The CDR3 is made up of 18 amino acids. V was clipped by 4 bases and J by 0 bases; unmatched bases: 10. CDR1 is SGHRS and CDR2 is YFSETQ in the germline V gene. The CDR3 spells CASSGMTGRVSGANVLTF. DNA for the CDR3: TGCGCCAGCAGCGGCATGACAGGGAGAGTCTCTGGGGCCAACGTCCTGACTTTC.

V and J are TRBV30 and TRBJ2-7, with D possibly matching TRBD2 (6 bases). The CDR3 is made up of 13 amino acids. Per the germline V gene, CDR1 is GTSNPN and CDR2 is SVGIG (reference sequence). The V and J ends lost 7 bases and 3 bases respectively, with 16 bases between them. The CDR3: CASSGTFLYEQYF. CDR3 nucleotide sequence: TGTGCCTCCTCAGGGACTTTTCTCTACGAGCAGTACTTC.

The V and J genes are TRBV29-1 and TRBJ2-1; no clear D. CDR1 is SQVTM, CDR2 ANQGSEA, per germline. Trimming took off 2 bases at V and 0 bases at J, with 8 bases between the two ends. The CDR3 is made up of 14 amino acids. This CDR3 reads CSVEPQDSYNEQFF. In DNA, the CDR3 is TGCAGCGTTGAACCCCAGGACTCCTACAATGAGCAGTTCTTC.

This clone turned up a few times. This chain joins TRBV7-3 and TRBJ2-3; possibly TRBD1 for D (6 bases). V was shortened by 4 bases and J by 5 bases, with 19 bases between the two germline ends. Looked up from germline, CDR1 is SGHTA and CDR2 is FQGTGA. The CDR3 is 16 amino acids. In DNA, the CDR3 is TGTGCCAGCAGCTCACAGTCCGGGACAAGCGGAGATACGCAGTATTTT. This sequence encodes CASSSQSGTSGDTQYF.